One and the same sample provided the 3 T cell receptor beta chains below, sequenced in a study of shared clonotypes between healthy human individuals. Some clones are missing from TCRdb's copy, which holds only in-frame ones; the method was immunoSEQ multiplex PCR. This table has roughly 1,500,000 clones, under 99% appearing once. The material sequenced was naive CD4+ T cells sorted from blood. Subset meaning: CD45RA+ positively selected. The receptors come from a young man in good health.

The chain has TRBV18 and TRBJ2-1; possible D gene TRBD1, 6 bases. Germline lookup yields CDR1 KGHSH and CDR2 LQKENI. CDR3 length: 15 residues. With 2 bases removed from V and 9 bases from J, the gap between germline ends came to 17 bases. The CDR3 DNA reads TGTGCCAGCTCACCATCCCAGGGGTCCAGCTCTGAGCAGTTCTTC. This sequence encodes CASSPSQGSSSEQFF. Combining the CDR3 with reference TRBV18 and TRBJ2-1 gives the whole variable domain NAGVMQNPRHLVRRRGQEARLRCSPMKGHSHVYWYRQLPEEGLKFMVYLQKENIIDESGMPKERFSAEFPKEGPSILRIQQVVRGDSAAYFCASSPSQGSSSEQFFGPGTRLTVL.

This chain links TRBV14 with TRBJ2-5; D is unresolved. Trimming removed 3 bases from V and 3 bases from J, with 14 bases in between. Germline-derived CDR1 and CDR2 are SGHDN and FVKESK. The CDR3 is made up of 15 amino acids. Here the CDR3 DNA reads TGTGCCAGCAGCCACAGACATTCAAAGGAAGAGACCCAGTACTTC. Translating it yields CASSHRHSKEETQYF.

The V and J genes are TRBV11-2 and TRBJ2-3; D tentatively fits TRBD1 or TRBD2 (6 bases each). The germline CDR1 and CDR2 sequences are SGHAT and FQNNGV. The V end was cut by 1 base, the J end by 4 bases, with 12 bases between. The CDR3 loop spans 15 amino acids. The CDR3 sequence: CASSLGLGGSDTQYF. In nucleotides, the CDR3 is TGTGCCAGCAGCTTAGGACTAGGGGGTTCAGATACGCAGTATTTT. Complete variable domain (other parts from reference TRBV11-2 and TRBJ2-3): EAGVAQSPRYKIIEKRQSVAFWCNPISGHATLYWYQQILGQGPKLLIQFQNNGVVDDSQLPKDRFSAERLKGVDSTLKIQPAKLEDSAVYLCASSLGLGGSDTQYFGPGTRLTVL.